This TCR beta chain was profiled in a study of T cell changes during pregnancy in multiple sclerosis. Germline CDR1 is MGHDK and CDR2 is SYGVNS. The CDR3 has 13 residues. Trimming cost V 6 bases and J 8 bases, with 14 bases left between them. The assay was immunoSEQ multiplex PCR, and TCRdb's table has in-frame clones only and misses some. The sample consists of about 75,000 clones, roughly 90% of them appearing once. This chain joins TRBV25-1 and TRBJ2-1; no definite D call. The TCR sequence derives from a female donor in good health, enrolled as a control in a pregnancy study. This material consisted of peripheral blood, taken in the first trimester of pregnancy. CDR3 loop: CASRAGEVDEQFF. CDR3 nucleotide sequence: TGTGCCAGCAGAGCCGGAGAAGTCGATGAGCAGTTCTTC.